The 9 T cell receptor beta chains listed next were all sequenced from one sample in a study of OX40 agonist ivuxolimab in advanced cancers. Repertoires were generated with immunoSEQ multiplex PCR, while TCRdb's copy carries only in-frame clones and drops some. The sample yields roughly 66,000 clones, 75% to 90% seen once. Specimen: CD4+ or CD8+ T cells sorted from blood, collected in a trial of the OX40 agonist ivuxolimab. Receptor source: an adult with an advanced solid tumor such as melanoma, head and neck, liver or kidney cancer.

This chain links TRBV4-2 with TRBJ1-4; 7 bases fit TRBD1. CDR1 LGHNA and CDR2 YNFKEQ come from the germline V gene. This CDR3 contains 17 residues. The junction had 12 bases not matched to a gene; V was cut back by 0 bases and J by 8 bases. This chain's CDR3 is CASSQDHVRGLLEKLFF. CDR3 DNA: TGTGCCAGCAGCCAAGATCACGTGAGGGGGCTCCTCGAAAAACTGTTTTTT.

The chain employs TRBV10-3 and TRBJ1-2; the match to TRBD1 covers 8 bases. The CDR3 consists of 16 residues. Germline V gives CDR1 ENHRY, CDR2 SYGVKD. Trimming cost V 4 bases and J 4 bases; bases outside gene matches: 11. DNA for the CDR3: TGTGCCATCAGTGTGGACAGGGTCTTTTTAGGCTATGGCTACACCTTC. This translates into CAISVDRVFLGYGYTF.

The genes are TRBV19 and TRBJ2-2; the match to TRBD2 covers 7 bases. The CDR3 contains 13 residues. Germline V gene sequence: CDR1 LNHDA, CDR2 SQIVND (reference sequence). With 5 bases clipped from V and 6 bases from J, the junction kept 3 bases outside the gene matches. The CDR3 sequence: CASSHRGAGELFF. DNA for the CDR3: TGTGCCAGTAGTCATCGGGGGGCCGGGGAGCTGTTTTTT.

V is TRBV27 and J is TRBJ2-7; the D gene is possibly TRBD2 (5 bases). Germline V CDR1 and CDR2: MNHEY, SMNVEV (reference sequence). V lost 3 bases to trimming and J lost 3 bases, with 15 bases between them. The CDR3 is 15 residues long. CDR3 in amino acids: CASSFDQAGHYEQYF. CDR3 sequence (DNA): TGTGCCAGCAGTTTTGATCAGGCGGGTCACTACGAGCAGTACTTC.

This clone is labeled as medium-sized. The chain has TRBV7-8 and TRBJ1-3, with D tentatively TRBD1 (6 bases). The CDR3 has 16 amino acids. Germline CDR1 is SGHVS and CDR2 is FQNEAQ. Trimming pared 5 bases from V and 0 bases from J, leaving 14 bases between. The CDR3 DNA reads TGTGCCAGCAGCAATTACAGGGAAAGCTCTGGAAACACCATATATTTT. It encodes CASSNYRESSGNTIYF.

The rearrangement joins TRBV6-4 to TRBJ2-2, with TRBD1 matching 9 bases. CDR1 is MRHNA, CDR2 SNTAGT, per germline. After removal of 3 bases from V and 1 base from J, the junction contained 3 bases not matched to a gene. The CDR3 covers 16 residues. CDR3 DNA sequence: TGTGCCAGCAGTGAGATGGGACAGGGGAACACCGGGGAGCTGTTTTTT. It specifies CASSEMGQGNTGELFF.

V is TRBV18 and J is TRBJ2-3; D unclear. Looked up from germline, CDR1 is KGHSH and CDR2 is LQKENI. The CDR3 is 16 amino acids. V was cut by 2 bases and J by 0 bases, with 12 bases left in between. The CDR3 spells CASSPIPGGSTDTQYF. CDR3 in DNA: TGTGCCAGCTCACCAATTCCTGGCGGCAGCACAGATACGCAGTATTTT.

This sequence joins TRBV5-1 and TRBJ2-6; D uncertain. The CDR3 runs 16 residues. V was trimmed by 4 bases and J by 4 bases, leaving 15 bases between them. Germline V gene data show CDR1 as SGHRS and CDR2 as YFSETQ. CDR3 protein: CASSTYPDPGANVLTF. In DNA, the CDR3 is TGCGCCAGCAGCACCTACCCGGACCCAGGGGCCAACGTCCTGACTTTC.

The sample holds many counts of this clone. This sequence joins TRBV5-6 and TRBJ2-7; D is perhaps TRBD2 (6 bases). The CDR3 runs to 16 residues. CDR1 is SGHDT and CDR2 is YYEEEE in the germline V gene. V was clipped by 2 bases and J by 2 bases, with 17 bases between them. The CDR3 DNA sequence: TGTGCCAGCAGCTTCCGACTAGAAAAAATTACCTACGAGCAGTACTTC. Protein sequence: CASSFRLEKITYEQYF. Variable domain in full (rest from reference TRBV5-6 and TRBJ2-7): DAGVTQSPTHLIKTRGQQVTLRCSPKSGHDTVSWYQQALGQGPQFIFQYYEEEERQRGNFPDRFSGHQFPNYSSELNVNALLLGDSALYLCASSFRLEKITYEQYFGPGTRLTVT.